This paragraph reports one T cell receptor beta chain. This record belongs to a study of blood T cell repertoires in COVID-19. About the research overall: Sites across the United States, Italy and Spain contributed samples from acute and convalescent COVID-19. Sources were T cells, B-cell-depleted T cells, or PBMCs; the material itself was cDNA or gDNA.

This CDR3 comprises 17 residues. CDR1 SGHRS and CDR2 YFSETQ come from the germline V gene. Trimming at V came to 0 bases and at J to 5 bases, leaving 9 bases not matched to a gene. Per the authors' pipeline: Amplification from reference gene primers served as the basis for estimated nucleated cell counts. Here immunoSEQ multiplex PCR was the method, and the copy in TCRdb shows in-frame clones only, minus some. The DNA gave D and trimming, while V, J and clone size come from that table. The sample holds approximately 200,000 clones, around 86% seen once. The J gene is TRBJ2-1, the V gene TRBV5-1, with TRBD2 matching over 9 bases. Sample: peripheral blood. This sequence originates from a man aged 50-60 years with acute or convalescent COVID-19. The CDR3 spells CASSLDGRGGLNNEQFF. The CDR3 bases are TGCGCCAGCAGCTTGGATGGGCGGGGGGGCCTCAACAATGAGCAGTTCTTC.